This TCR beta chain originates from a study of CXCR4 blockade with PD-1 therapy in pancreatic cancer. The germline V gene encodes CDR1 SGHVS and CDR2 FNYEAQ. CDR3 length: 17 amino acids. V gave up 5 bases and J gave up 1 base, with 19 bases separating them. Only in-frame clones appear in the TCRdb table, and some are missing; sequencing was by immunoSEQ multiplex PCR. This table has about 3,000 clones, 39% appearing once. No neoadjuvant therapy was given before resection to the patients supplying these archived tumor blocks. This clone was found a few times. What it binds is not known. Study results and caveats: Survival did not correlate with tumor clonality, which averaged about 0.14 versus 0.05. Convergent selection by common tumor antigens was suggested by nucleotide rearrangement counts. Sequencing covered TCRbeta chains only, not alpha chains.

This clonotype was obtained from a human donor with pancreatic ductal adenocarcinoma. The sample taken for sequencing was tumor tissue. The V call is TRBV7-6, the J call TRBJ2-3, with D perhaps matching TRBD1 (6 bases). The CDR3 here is CASSLQGWGTGTDTQYF. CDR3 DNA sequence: TGTGCCAGCAGCCTCCAGGGGTGGGGGACCGGCACAGATACGCAGTATTTT. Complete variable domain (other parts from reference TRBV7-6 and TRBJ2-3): GAGVSQSPRYKVTKRGQDVALRCDPISGHVSLYWYRQALGQGPEFLTYFNYEAQQDKSGLPNDRFSAERPEGSISTLTIQRTEQRDSAMYRCASSLQGWGTGTDTQYFGPGTRLTVL.